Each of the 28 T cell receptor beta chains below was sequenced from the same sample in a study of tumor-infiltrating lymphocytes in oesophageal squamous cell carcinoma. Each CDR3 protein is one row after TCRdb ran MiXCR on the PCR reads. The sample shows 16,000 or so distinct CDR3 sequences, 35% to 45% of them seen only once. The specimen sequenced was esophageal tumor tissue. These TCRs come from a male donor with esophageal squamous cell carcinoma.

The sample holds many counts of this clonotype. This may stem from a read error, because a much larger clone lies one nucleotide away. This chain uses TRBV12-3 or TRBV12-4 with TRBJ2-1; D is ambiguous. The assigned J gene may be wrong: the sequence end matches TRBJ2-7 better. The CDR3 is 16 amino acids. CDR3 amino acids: CASSLTLVPPYNEQYF. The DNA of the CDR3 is TGTGCCAGCAGTTTAACACTGGTCCCCCCCTACAATGAGCAGTACTTC.

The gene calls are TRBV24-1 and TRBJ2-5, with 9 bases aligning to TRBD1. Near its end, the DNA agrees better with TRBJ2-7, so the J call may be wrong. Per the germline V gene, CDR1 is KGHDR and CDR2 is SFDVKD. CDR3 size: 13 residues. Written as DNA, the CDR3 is TGTGCCGCCTGCCGGGACAGGGTCCACGAGCAGTACTTC. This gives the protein CAACRDRVHEQYF.

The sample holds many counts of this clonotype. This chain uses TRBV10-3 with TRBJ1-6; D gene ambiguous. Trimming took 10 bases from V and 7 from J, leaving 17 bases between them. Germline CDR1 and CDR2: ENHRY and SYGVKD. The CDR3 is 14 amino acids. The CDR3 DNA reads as TGTGCCAGCTCGTACGGGGAAGGGAATTCACCCCTCCACTTT. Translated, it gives CASSYGEGNSPLHF.

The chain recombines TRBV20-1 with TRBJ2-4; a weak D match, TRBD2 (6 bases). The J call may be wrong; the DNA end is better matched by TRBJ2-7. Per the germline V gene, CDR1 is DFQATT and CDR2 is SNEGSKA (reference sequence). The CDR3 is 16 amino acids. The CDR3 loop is CSARDLRELAGSEQYF. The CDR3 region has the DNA TGCAGTGCTAGAGACCTTAGGGAACTAGCCGGCAGCGAGCAGTACTTC.

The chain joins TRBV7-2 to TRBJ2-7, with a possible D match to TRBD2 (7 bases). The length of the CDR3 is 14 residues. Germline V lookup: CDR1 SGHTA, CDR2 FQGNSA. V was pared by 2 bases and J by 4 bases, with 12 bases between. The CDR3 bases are TGTGCCAGCAGCTTATCCGGGGGGCCTTACGAGCAGTACTTC. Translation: CASSLSGGPYEQYF.

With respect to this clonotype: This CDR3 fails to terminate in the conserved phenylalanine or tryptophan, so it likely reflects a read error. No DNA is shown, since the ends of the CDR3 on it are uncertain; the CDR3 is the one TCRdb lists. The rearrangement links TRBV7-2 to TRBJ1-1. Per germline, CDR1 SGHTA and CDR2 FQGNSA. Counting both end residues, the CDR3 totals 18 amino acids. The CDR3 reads CASSLTGAGAGYEQFFGQ.

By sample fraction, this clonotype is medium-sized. The CDR3 sequence is CASSPGRQGARSYNSPLHF. The CDR3 DNA reads as TGTGCCAGCAGCCCGGGGCGCCAGGGGGCACGGTCCTATAATTCACCCCTCCACTTT. The J gene is TRBJ1-6, the V gene TRBV11-2, with 8 positions matching TRBD1. V was clipped by 5 bases and J by 1 base; unmatched bases: 13. This CDR3 has 19 residues. The germline V gene encodes CDR1 SGHAT and CDR2 FQNNGV.

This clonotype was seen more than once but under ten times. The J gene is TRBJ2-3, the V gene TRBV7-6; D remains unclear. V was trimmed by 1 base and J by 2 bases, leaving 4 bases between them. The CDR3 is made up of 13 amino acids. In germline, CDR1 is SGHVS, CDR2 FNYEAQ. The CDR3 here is CASSLDPTDTQYF. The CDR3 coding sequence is TGTGCCAGCAGCTTAGACCCCACAGATACGCAGTATTTT.

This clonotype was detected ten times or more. CDR3: CASSYRRGRIGGTGNTIYF. The CDR3 nucleotides read TGTGCCAGCAGCTACAGGCGCGGAAGGATTGGAGGGACTGGAAACACCATATATTTT. The genes are TRBV5-6 and TRBJ1-3, with D possibly matching TRBD1 (5 bases). Deletions cut 3 bases from V and 2 bases from J, with 24 bases between. The CDR3 covers 19 residues. Per germline, CDR1 SGHDT and CDR2 YYEEEE.

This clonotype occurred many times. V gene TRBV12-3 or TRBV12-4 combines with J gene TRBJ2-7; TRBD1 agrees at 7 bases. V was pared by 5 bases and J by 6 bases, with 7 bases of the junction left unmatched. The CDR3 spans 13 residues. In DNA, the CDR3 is TGTGCCAGCAGTCGCGACAGGGCCAGCGAGCAGTACTTC. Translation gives CASSRDRASEQYF.

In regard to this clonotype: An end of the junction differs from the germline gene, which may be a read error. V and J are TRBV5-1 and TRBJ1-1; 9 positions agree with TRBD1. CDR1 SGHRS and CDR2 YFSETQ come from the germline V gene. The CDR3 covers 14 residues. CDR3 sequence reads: CASSWTGEGTEALF. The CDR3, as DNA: TGCGCCAGCAGCTGGACAGGGGAGGGAACTGAAGCTTTGTTT.

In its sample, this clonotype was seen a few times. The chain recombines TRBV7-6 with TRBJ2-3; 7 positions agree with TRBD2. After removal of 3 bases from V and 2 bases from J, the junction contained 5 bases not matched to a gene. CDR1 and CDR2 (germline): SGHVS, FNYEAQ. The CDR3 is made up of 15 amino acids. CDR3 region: CASSFKAGFTDTQYF. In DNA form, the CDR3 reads TGTGCCAGCAGCTTCAAAGCGGGGTTCACAGATACGCAGTATTTT.

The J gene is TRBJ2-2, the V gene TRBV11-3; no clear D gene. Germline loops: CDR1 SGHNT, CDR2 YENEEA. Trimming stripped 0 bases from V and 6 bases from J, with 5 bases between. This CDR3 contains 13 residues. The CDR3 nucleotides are TGTGCCAGCAGCTTAGATGGGCCCGGGGAGCTGTTTTTT. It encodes CASSLDGPGELFF.

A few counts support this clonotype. The CDR3 DNA reads as TGTGCCAGCAGCTCGACAGGGGGCGCTTATAATGAGCAGTTCTTC. It specifies CASSSTGGAYNEQFF. The genes are TRBV7-2 and TRBJ2-7, with TRBD1 identical over 10 bases. The J call is doubtful: the DNA matches TRBJ2-1 better. The germline V gene encodes CDR1 SGHTA and CDR2 FQGNSA. The CDR3 totals 15 residues.

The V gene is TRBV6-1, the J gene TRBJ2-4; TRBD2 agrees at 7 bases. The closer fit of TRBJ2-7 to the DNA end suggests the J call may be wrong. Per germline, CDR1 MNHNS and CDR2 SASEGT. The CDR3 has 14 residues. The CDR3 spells CASSRWRELGEQYF. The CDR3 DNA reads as TGTGCCAGCAGTCGGTGGCGGGAGTTGGGCGAGCAGTACTTC.

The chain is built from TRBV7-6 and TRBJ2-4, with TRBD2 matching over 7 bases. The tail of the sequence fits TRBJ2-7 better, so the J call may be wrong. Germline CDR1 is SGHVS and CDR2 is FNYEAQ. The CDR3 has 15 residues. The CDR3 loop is CASSLDLAVHYEQYF. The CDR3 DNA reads TGTGCCAGCAGCTTAGATCTAGCGGTTCACTACGAGCAGTACTTC.

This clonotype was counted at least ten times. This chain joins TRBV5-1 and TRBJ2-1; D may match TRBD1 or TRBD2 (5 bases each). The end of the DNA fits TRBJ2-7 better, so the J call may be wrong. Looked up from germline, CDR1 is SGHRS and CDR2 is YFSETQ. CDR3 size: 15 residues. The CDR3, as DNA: TGCGCCAGCAGCATATATGACCGGGACGGAGCCGAGCAGTACTTC. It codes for CASSIYDRDGAEQYF.

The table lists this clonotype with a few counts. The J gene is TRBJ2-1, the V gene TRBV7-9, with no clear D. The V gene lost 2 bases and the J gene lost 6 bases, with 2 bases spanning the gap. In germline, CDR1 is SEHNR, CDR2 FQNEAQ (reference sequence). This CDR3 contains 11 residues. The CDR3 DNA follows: TGTGCCAGCAGCTTAATCAATGAGCAGTTCTTC. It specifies CASSLINEQFF.

The CDR3 DNA follows: TGTGCCAGCAGCCTAGGACTAGCCCGCACAGATACGCAGTATTTT. The encoded protein is CASSLGLARTDTQYF. The gene calls are TRBV11-1 and TRBJ2-3, with TRBD2 matching 8 bases. V shed 5 bases, J shed 1 base, and the junction held 5 bases outside the gene matches. Per germline, CDR1 SGHAT and CDR2 FQDESV (reference sequence). The CDR3 has 15 residues.

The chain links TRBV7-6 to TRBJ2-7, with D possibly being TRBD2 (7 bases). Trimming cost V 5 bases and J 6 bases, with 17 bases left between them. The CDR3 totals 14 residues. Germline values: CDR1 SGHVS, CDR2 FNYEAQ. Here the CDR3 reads CASSQVGGAGEQYF. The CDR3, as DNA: TGTGCCAGCAGCCAGGTGGGGGGGGCGGGCGAGCAGTACTTC.

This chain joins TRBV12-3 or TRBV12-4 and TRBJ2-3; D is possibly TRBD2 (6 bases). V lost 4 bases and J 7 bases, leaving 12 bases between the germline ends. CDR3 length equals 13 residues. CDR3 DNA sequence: TGTGCCAGCAGTTCGGGGGTTCGGTATACGCAGTATTTT. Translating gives CASSSGVRYTQYF.

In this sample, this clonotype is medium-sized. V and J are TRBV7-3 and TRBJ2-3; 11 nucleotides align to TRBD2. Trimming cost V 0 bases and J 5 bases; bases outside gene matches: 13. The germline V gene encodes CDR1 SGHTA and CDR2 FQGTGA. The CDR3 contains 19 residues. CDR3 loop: CASSLTPQVAGGPGDTQYF. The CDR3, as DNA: TGTGCCAGCAGCTTAACGCCTCAGGTAGCGGGAGGGCCAGGAGATACGCAGTATTTT.

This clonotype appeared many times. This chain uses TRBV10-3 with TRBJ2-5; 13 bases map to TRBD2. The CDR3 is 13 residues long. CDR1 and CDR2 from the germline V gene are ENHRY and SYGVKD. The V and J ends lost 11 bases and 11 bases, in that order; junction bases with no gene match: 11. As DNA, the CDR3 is TGTGCCTCCGGACTAGCGGGGGTACGAGAGCAGTACTTC. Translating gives CASGLAGVREQYF.

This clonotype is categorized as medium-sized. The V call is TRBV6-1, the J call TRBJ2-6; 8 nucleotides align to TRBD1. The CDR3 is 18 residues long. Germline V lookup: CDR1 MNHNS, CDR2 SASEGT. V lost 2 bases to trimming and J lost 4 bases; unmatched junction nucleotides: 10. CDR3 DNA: TGTGCCAGCAGTGAATTTGGGACAGGTCTCTTAGGGGCCAACGTCCTGACTTTC. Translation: CASSEFGTGLLGANVLTF.

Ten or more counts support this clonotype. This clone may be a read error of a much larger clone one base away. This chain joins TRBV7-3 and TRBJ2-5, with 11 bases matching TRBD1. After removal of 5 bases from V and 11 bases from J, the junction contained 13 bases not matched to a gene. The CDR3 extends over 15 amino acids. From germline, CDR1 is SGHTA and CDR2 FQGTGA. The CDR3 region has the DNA TGTGCCAGCAGCCGGACAGGGGGCGCCTACAATGAGCAGTACTTC. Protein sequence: CASSRTGGAYNEQYF.

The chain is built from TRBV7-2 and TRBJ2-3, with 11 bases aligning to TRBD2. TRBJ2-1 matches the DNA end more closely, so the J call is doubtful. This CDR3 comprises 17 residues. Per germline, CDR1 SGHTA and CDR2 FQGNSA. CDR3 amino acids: CASSLGFSGGADNEQFF. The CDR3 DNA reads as TGTGCCAGCAGCCTAGGTTTTAGCGGGGGGGCCGATAATGAGCAGTTCTTC.

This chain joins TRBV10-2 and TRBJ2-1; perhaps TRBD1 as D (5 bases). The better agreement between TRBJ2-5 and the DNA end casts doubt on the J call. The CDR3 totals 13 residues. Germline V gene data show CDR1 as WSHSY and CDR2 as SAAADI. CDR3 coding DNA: TGCGCCAGCACAAGTCAGGGTTCGGGGACCCAGTACTTC. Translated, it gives CASTSQGSGTQYF.

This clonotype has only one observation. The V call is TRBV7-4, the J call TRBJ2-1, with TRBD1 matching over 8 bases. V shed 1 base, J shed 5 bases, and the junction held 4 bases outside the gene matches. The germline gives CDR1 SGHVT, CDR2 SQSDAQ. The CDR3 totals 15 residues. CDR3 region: CASSLERTGNNEQFF. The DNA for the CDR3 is TGTGCCAGCAGCTTAGAAAGGACAGGGAACAATGAGCAGTTCTTC.